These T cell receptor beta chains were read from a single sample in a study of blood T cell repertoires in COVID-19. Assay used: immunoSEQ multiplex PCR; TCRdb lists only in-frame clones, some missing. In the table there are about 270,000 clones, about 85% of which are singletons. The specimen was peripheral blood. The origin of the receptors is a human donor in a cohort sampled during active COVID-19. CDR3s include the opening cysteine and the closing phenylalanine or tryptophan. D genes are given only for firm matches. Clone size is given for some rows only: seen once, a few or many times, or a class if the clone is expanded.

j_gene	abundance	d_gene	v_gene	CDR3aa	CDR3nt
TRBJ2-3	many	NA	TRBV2	CASYSDTQYF	TGTGCCAGCTACTCGGATACGCAGTATTTT
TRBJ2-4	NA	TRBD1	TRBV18	CASTTGERNIQYF	TGTGCCAGCACGACAGGGGAAAGAAACATTCAGTACTTC
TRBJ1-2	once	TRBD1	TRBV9	CASSEQGAYGYTF	TGTGCCAGCAGCGAACAGGGGGCCTATGGCTACACCTTC
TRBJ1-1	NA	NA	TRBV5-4	CASSLSLTNEAFF	TGTGCCAGCAGCTTGAGTCTGACAAACGAAGCTTTCTTT
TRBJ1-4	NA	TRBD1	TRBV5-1	CASSFQGGEKLFF	TGCGCCAGCAGCTTCCAGGGGGGAGAAAAACTGTTTTTT
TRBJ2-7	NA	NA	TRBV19	CASSIWVAVSYEQYF	TGTGCCAGTAGTATTTGGGTAGCGGTCTCCTACGAGCAGTACTTC
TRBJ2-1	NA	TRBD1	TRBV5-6	CASIRGNEQFF	TGTGCCAGCATCAGGGGGAATGAGCAGTTCTTC
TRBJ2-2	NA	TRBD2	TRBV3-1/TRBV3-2	CASKPRGSGRASGELFF	TGTGCCAGTAAGCCCAGGGGTAGCGGGAGGGCCAGCGGGGAGCTGTTTTTT
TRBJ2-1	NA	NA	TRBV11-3	CASSSGGEYEQFF	TGTGCCAGCAGCTCCGGGGGAGAGTATGAGCAGTTCTTC
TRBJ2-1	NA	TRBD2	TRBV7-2	CASSPGGTHYNEQFF	TGTGCCAGCAGCCCCGGGGGGACTCACTACAATGAGCAGTTCTTC
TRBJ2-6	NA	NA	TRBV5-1	CASSPISRRGAGANVLTF	TGCGCCAGCAGCCCTATCTCGAGGAGGGGTGCTGGGGCCAACGTCCTGACTTTC
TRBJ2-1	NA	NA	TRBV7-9	CASSLAGGRYNEQFF	TGTGCCAGCAGCTTAGCTGGAGGGAGGTACAATGAGCAGTTCTTC
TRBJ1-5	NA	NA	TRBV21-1	CASSKVILTHSNQPQHF	TGTGCCAGCAGCAAAGTCATCCTTACACATAGCAATCAGCCCCAGCATTTT
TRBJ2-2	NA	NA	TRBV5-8	CASSLAVNTGELFF	TGTGCCAGCAGCTTGGCAGTTAACACCGGGGAGCTGTTTTTT
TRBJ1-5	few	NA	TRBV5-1	CASSPQGGPNQPQHF	TGCGCCAGCAGCCCCCAGGGAGGCCCAAATCAGCCCCAGCATTTT
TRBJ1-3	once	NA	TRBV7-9	CASSTTERGNTIYF	TGTGCCAGCAGCACGACAGAACGTGGAAACACCATATATTTT